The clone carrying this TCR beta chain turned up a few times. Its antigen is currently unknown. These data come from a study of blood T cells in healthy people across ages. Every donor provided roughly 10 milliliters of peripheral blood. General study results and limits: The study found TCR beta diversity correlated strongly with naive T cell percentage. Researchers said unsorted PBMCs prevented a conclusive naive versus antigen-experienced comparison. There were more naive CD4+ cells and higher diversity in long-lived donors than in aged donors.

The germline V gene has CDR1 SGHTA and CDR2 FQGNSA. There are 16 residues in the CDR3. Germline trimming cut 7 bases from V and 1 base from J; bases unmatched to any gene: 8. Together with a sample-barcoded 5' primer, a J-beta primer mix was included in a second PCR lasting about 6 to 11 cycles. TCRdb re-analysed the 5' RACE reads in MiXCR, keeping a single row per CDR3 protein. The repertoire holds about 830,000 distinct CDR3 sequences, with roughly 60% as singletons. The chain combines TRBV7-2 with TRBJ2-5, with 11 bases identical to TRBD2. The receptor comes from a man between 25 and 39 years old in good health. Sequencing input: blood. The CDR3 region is CASTQLAGASQETQYF. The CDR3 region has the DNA TGTGCCAGCACCCAACTAGCGGGGGCATCCCAAGAGACCCAGTACTTC.